These 25 T cell receptor beta chains share one sample of origin, sequenced in a study of cytomegalovirus exposure and HLA in healthy donors. Researchers ran the PCR with 60 Vbeta and 13 Jbeta primers. Data came from immunoSEQ multiplex PCR; TCRdb stores just in-frame clones and leaves some out. The sample lists roughly 180,000 clones, roughly 75% occurring once. Sequencing was carried out using PBMCs. These receptors came from a woman aged 40 to 55 in good health and CMV-seropositive.

V is TRBV30 and J is TRBJ2-7; D unresolved. The V and J ends lost 2 bases and 6 bases respectively, with 8 bases between them. The CDR3 has 11 residues. Germline CDR1 and CDR2: GTSNPN and SVGIG (reference sequence). CDR3 DNA: TGTGCCTGGAGTCAGGATTCCGAGCAGTACTTC. It specifies CAWSQDSEQYF.

This chain connects TRBV5-1 to TRBJ2-7, with D perhaps matching TRBD2 (6 bases). CDR1 SGHRS and CDR2 YFSETQ come from the germline V gene. This CDR3 has 15 amino acids. Trimming took 0 bases from V and 0 from J, leaving 10 bases between them. CDR3 loop: CASSLGLASSYEQYF. CDR3 sequence (DNA): TGCGCCAGCAGCTTGGGTCTAGCGAGCTCCTACGAGCAGTACTTC.

The genes are TRBV5-4 and TRBJ1-6; D is perhaps TRBD1 (6 bases). The CDR3 is 14 residues long. Between the trimmed V and J ends, which lost 0 bases and 9 bases, there was a span of 10 bases. CDR1 is SGHNT, CDR2 YYREEE, per germline (reference sequence). CDR3 loop: CASSLDREGSPLHF. CDR3 nucleotide sequence: TGTGCCAGCAGCTTGGACAGGGAGGGTTCACCCCTCCACTTT.

The rearrangement links TRBV4-3 to TRBJ1-2; 10 bases fit TRBD1. V shed 1 base, J shed 0 bases, and the junction held 5 bases outside the gene matches. Per germline, CDR1 LGHNA and CDR2 YSLEER. The CDR3 runs 17 residues. The CDR3 loop is CASSQGAGTGANYGYTF. The CDR3 DNA is TGCGCCAGCAGCCAAGGAGCCGGGACAGGGGCTAACTATGGCTACACCTTC.

V is TRBV30 and J is TRBJ1-5; a possible D gene is TRBD1 (5 bases). The CDR3 runs 13 residues. V lost 6 bases, J lost 0 bases, and 9 bases lay in between. Germline V gives CDR1 GTSNPN, CDR2 SVGIG (reference sequence). The CDR3 loop is CACNRGSNQPQHF. CDR3 nucleotide sequence: TGTGCCTGCAATAGGGGTAGCAATCAGCCCCAGCATTTT.

CDR3 sequence (DNA): TGTGCCACCAGCAGAGATCGGGGATCCTACGAGCAGTACTTC. It translates to CATSRDRGSYEQYF. The chain has TRBV15 and TRBJ2-7; tentatively, D is TRBD2 (5 bases). CDR1 is LNHNV, CDR2 YYDKDF, per germline (reference sequence). V was cut by 0 bases and J by 1 base, with 7 bases left in between. The CDR3 loop spans 14 amino acids.

The V call is TRBV10-3, the J call TRBJ1-5, with no clear D. This CDR3 has 14 residues. CDR1 and CDR2 (germline): ENHRY, SYGVKD. The germline V and J ends were trimmed by 2 bases and 0 bases, with 5 bases remaining between them. The CDR3 region has the DNA TGTGCCATCAGTGAGCTTAATAGCAATCAGCCCCAGCATTTT. This translates into CAISELNSNQPQHF.

This clone has more than one count but fewer than ten. The chain employs TRBV12-2 and TRBJ1-5; TRBD1 was called by the table and not checked on the DNA. TRBV12-2 is noted as a pseudogene. The CDR3 sequence is 16 residues long. The CDR3 loop reads CASRLEAGRDCQPQHF. The CDR3 DNA follows: TGTGCAAGTCGCTTAGAAGCAGGGCGAGACTGCCAGCCCCAGCATTTT.

The J gene is TRBJ1-1, the V gene TRBV7-9; maybe TRBD1 (6 bases). V was shortened by 7 bases and J by 1 base, with 13 bases between the two germline ends. Germline loops: CDR1 SEHNR, CDR2 FQNEAQ (reference sequence). This CDR3 is 14 amino acids long. The CDR3 loop is CASTGVVRNTEAFF. The CDR3 region has the DNA TGTGCCAGCACAGGGGTTGTACGGAACACTGAAGCTTTCTTT.

The chain joins TRBV28 to TRBJ2-6, with D possibly TRBD1 on 6 matching bases. Per germline, CDR1 MDHEN and CDR2 SYDVKM. The CDR3 is made up of 15 amino acids. The V end was cut by 8 bases, the J end by 2 bases, with 13 bases between. CDR3 sequence: CASFKGVTGANVLTF. Here the CDR3 DNA reads TGTGCCAGCTTCAAGGGGGTGACTGGGGCCAACGTCCTGACTTTC.

This clone was recorded a few times. This chain uses TRBV9 with TRBJ1-1; a weak D match, TRBD1 (5 bases). V lost 1 base and J lost 2, with 6 bases in between. The CDR3 consists of 13 residues. CDR1 SGDLS and CDR2 YYNGEE come from the germline V gene. This chain's CDR3 is CASSVQGNTEAFF. The CDR3 region has the DNA TGTGCCAGCAGCGTACAGGGTAACACTGAAGCTTTCTTT.

This clone turned up a few times. V is TRBV11-2 and J is TRBJ1-5, with D hard to call. This CDR3 has 13 amino acids. With 3 bases removed from V and 5 bases from J, the gap between germline ends came to 8 bases. From germline, CDR1 is SGHAT and CDR2 FQNNGV. The CDR3 spells CASSLRAYQPQHF. The CDR3 bases are TGTGCCAGCAGCTTGAGGGCATATCAGCCCCAGCATTTT.

The rearrangement links TRBV2 to TRBJ2-7; D perhaps matches TRBD1 (6 bases). The germline V gene has CDR1 SNHLY and CDR2 FYNNEI. Trimming removed 7 bases from V and 0 bases from J, with 13 bases in between. The CDR3 is 14 residues long. The CDR3 DNA reads TGTGCCAGCAATCAGGGGCTTCTCTCCTACGAGCAGTACTTC. Translated: CASNQGLLSYEQYF.

This clone was counted a few times. This chain connects TRBV5-1 to TRBJ2-1; 14 positions agree with TRBD2. Germline CDR1 SGHRS, CDR2 YFSETQ. This CDR3 is 16 amino acids long. V lost 2 bases to trimming and J lost 7 bases; unmatched junction nucleotides: 5. This CDR3 is CASSFPRLAGGNEQFF. The CDR3 bases are TGCGCCAGCAGCTTCCCGAGACTAGCGGGAGGGAATGAGCAGTTCTTC.

This clone was seen a single time. The rearrangement links TRBV25-1 to TRBJ2-5, with 14 bases fitting TRBD2. With 0 bases clipped from V and 4 bases from J, the junction kept 4 bases outside the gene matches. CDR3 size: 17 residues. The V gene's germline CDR1 is MGHDK and CDR2 SYGVNS. CDR3 DNA sequence: TGTGCCAGCAGTGAATATTTGGGACTAGCGGGAGTAGAGACCCAGTACTTC. As protein: CASSEYLGLAGVETQYF.

Written as DNA, the CDR3 is TGTGCCAGCAGCCTTACCTCCGGGACAGGTTACGAGCAGTACTTC. The encoded protein is CASSLTSGTGYEQYF. V and J are TRBV7-9 and TRBJ2-7, with 8 bases matching TRBD1. V dropped 5 bases and J dropped 4; count of bases not matched to a gene: 10. The length of the CDR3 is 15 residues. Germline loops: CDR1 SEHNR, CDR2 FQNEAQ (reference sequence).

The J gene is TRBJ2-3, the V gene TRBV6-1, with 8 bases identical to TRBD2. V trimming: 2 bases; J trimming: 6 bases; junction bases outside the gene matches: 10. CDR3 size: 16 residues. The germline CDR1 and CDR2 sequences are MNHNS and SASEGT. CDR3 nucleotides: TGTGCCAGCAGTGAATCCGCGGGAGGAGGTTCGGATACGCAGTATTTT. Translated, it gives CASSESAGGGSDTQYF.

The chain combines TRBV5-5 with TRBJ2-1, with 12 bases fitting TRBD2. The CDR3 totals 15 residues. Germline CDR1 is SGHKS and CDR2 is YYEKEE (reference sequence). V dropped 0 bases and J dropped 8; count of bases not matched to a gene: 3. This chain's CDR3 is CASSLGLAGGYEQFF. CDR3 nucleotides: TGTGCCAGCAGCTTGGGGCTAGCGGGAGGGTATGAGCAGTTCTTC.

The rearrangement links TRBV5-4 to TRBJ1-1; D not resolved. V shed 0 bases and J shed 0 bases, with 6 bases lying between them. Germline-derived CDR1 and CDR2 are SGHNT and YYREEE (reference sequence). The CDR3 runs 14 residues. The CDR3 spells CASSLDSLNTEAFF. In DNA, the CDR3 is TGTGCCAGCAGCTTGGACAGCTTGAACACTGAAGCTTTCTTT.

In the case of this clone: The sample holds other DNA sequences that translate to the same CDR3. V usage is TRBV5-1 and J usage is TRBJ2-3; 9 bases agree with TRBD2. This CDR3 contains 14 residues. CDR1 and CDR2 (germline): SGHRS, YFSETQ. J gave up 6 bases and V 0 bases, and 2 bases lay outside the gene matches. This chain's CDR3 is CASSLASGTDTQYF. The CDR3 DNA follows: TGCGCCAGCAGCTTGGCTAGCGGGACCGATACGCAGTATTTT.

This chain joins TRBV6-5 and TRBJ1-3, with 7 bases lining up with TRBD1. The germline gives CDR1 MNHEY, CDR2 SVGAGI. J was trimmed by 4 bases and V by 4 bases; bases with no gene match: 10. This CDR3 spans 16 amino acids. Written as DNA, the CDR3 is TGTGCCAGCAGTTTAAGTCACAGGGGTAGAGGAAACACCATATATTTT. Its translation: CASSLSHRGRGNTIYF.

The chain is built from TRBV6-4 and TRBJ2-1; D might be TRBD2 (6 bases). Trimming pared 2 bases from V and 2 bases from J, leaving 10 bases between. Looked up from germline, CDR1 is MRHNA and CDR2 is SNTAGT. The CDR3 length is 15 residues. CDR3 bases: TGTGCCAGCAGTGACCGAGCGGGCCCCTACAATGAGCAGTTCTTC. This sequence encodes CASSDRAGPYNEQFF.

The gene calls are TRBV6-5 and TRBJ1-6; unclear D gene. V gave up 6 bases and J gave up 6 bases, with 6 bases separating them. The CDR3 is made up of 12 amino acids. Germline V lookup: CDR1 MNHEY, CDR2 SVGAGI. CDR3 in DNA: TGTGCCAGCAGAGACTCTAATTCACCCCTCCACTTT. Its translation: CASRDSNSPLHF.

The genes are TRBV27 and TRBJ2-2, with TRBD2 matching over 13 bases. The V and J ends lost 2 bases and 7 bases, in that order; junction bases with no gene match: 7. Germline CDR1 reads MNHEY; CDR2 reads SMNVEV (reference sequence). This CDR3 has 17 residues. The CDR3 DNA is TGTGCCAGCAGTTTACCCCCGACTAGCGGGAGGAACGGGGAGCTGTTTTTT. As protein: CASSLPPTSGRNGELFF.

The rearrangement uses TRBV9 and TRBJ2-7; possible D gene TRBD2, 6 bases. The CDR3 consists of 14 residues. The V end lost 4 bases, the J end lost 6 bases, and 17 bases lay between the germline ends. Germline lookup yields CDR1 SGDLS and CDR2 YYNGEE. Written as DNA, the CDR3 is TGTGCCAGCAGCACCGGAGGGGACCCTCGCGAGCAGTACTTC. This gives the protein CASSTGGDPREQYF. Using reference TRBV9 and TRBJ2-7 for the parts outside the CDR3, the full variable domain is DSGVTQTPKHLITATGQRVTLRCSPRSGDLSVYWYQQSLDQGLQFLIQYYNGEERAKGNILERFSAQQFPDLHSELNLSSLELGDSALYFCASSTGGDPREQYFGPGTRLTVT.